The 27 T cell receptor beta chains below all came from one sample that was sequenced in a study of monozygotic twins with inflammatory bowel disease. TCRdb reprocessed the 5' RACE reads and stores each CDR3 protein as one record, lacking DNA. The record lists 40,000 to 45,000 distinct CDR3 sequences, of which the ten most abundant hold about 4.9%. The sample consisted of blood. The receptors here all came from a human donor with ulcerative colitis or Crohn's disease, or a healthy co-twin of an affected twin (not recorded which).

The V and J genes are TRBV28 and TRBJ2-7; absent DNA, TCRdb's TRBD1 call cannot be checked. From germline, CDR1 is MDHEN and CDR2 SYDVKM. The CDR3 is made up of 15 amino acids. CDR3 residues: CASSPGQGILYEQYF.

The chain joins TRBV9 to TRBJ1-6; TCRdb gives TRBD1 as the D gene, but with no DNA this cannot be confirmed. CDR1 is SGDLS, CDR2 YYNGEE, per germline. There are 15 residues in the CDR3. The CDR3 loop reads CASSARGGNNSPLHF.

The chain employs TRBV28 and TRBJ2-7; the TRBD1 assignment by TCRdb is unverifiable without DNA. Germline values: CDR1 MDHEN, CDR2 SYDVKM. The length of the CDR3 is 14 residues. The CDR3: CASSFPPVGYEQYF.

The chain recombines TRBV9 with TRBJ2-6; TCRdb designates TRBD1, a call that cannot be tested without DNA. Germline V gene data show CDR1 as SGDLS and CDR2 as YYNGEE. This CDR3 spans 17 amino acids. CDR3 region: CASSAPGRNSGANVLTF.

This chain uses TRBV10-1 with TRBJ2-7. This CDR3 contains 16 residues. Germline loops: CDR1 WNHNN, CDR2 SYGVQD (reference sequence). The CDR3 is CASSDRKADGVYEQYF.

The CDR3 here is CASSQEYGGAYNEQFF. The chain uses TRBV4-3 and TRBJ2-1. The CDR3 loop spans 16 amino acids. Per germline, CDR1 LGHNA and CDR2 YSLEER.

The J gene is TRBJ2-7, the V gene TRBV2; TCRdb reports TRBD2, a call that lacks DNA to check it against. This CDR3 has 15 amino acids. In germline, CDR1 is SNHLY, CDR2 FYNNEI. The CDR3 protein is CASSEVTLPTYEQYF.

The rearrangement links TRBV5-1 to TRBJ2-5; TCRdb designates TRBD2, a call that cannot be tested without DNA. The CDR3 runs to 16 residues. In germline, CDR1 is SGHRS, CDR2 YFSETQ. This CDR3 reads CASSSGLAVVVETQYF.

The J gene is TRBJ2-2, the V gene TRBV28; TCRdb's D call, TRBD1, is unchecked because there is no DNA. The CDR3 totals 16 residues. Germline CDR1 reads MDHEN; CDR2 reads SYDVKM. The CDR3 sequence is CASSLPGLPNPGELFF. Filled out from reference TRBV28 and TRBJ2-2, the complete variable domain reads DVKVTQSSRYLVKRTGEKVFLECVQDMDHENMFWYRQDPGLGLRLIYFSYDVKMKEKGDIPEGYSVSREKKERFSLILESASTNQTSMYLCASSLPGLPNPGELFFGEGSRLTVL.

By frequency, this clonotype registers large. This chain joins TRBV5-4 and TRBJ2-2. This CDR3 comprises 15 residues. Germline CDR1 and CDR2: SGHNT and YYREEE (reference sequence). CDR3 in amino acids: CASSRRERAPGELFF.

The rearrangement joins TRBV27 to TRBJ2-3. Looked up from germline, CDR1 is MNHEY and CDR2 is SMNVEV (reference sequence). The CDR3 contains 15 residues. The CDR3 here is CASSITGGGTDTQYF.

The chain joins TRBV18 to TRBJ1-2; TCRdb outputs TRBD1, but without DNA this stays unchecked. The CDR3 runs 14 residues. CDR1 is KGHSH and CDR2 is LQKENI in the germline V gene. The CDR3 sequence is CASSPSRDSYGYTF.

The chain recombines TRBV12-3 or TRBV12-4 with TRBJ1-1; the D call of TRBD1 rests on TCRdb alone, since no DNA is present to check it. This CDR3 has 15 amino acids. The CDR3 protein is CASSQGGLMNTEAFF.

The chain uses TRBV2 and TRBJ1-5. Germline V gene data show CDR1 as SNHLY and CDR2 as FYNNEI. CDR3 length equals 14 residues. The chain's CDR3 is CASSEGTGNQPQHF.

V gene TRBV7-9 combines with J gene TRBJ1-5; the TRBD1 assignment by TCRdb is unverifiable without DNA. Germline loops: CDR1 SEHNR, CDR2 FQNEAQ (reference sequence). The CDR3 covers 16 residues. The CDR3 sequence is CASSLSLFGGDQPQHF.

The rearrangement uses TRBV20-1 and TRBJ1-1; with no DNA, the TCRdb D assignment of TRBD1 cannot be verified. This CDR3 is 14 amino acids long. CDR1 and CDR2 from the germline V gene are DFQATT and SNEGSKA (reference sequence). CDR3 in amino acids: CSAKGTGGNTEAFF.

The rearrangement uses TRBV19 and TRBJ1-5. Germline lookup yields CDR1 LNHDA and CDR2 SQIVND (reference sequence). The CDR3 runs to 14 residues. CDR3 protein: CATHGGASNQPQHF.

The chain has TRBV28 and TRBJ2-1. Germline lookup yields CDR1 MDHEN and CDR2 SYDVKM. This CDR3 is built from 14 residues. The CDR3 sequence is CASIGGSSYNEQFF.

This CDR3 reads CASSMPQGHEKLFF. The chain combines TRBV28 with TRBJ1-4; TCRdb lists TRBD1, though no DNA is available to test this call. The CDR3 has 14 residues. Germline assignment: CDR1 MDHEN and CDR2 SYDVKM.

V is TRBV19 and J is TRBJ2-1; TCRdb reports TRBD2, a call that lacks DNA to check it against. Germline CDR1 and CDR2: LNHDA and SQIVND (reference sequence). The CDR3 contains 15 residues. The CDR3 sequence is CASSGLATTYNEQFF.

CDR3 loop: CASSLNRWNEQFF. The chain couples TRBV12-3 or TRBV12-4 to TRBJ2-1; TCRdb proposes TRBD1, but this gene call is untestable without DNA. This CDR3 is 13 amino acids long.

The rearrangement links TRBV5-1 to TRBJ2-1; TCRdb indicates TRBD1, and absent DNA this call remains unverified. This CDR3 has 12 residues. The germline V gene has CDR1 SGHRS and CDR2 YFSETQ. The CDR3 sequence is CASSLQGNEQFF.

The CDR3: CASSSLGSGGTIYF. The rearrangement joins TRBV12-3 or TRBV12-4 to TRBJ1-3; TCRdb picks TRBD1, but there is no DNA to check that call. CDR3 length equals 14 residues.

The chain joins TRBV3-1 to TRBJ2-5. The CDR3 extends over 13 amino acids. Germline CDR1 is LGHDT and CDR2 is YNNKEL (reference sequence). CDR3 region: CASSQDFPETQYF.

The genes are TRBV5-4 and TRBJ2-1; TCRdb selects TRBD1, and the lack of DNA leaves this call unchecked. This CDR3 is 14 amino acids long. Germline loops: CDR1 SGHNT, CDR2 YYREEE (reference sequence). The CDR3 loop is CASSLMTGGDEQFF. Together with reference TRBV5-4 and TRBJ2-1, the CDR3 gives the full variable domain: ETGVTQSPTHLIKTRGQQVTLRCSSQSGHNTVSWYQQALGQGPQFIFQYYREEENGRGNFPPRFSGLQFPNYSSELNVNALELDDSALYLCASSLMTGGDEQFFGPGTRLTVL.

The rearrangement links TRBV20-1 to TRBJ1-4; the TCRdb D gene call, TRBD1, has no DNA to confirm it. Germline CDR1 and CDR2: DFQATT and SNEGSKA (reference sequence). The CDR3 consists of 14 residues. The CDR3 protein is CSARYSRGAEKLFF.

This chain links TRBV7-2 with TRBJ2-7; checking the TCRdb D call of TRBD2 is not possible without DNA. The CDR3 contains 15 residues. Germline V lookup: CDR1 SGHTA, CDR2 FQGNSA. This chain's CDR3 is CASSFSRTATYEQYF.